Given below is one T cell receptor (beta chain) in context. Its antigen is unidentified. These data belong to a study of shared clonotypes between healthy human individuals. Study-wide results and limits: Around 4.7% was the fraction of naive CD4 clonotypes found shared across a few donors.

It was at deep level that the assay was run. Clones were read by immunoSEQ multiplex PCR, and TCRdb kept only the in-frame ones, dropping some. The sample carries nearly 2 million clones, about 95% recorded once. Naive-designated CD8 cells lacked CD45RO, were positively enriched for CCR7, and omitted terminally differentiated effector memory CD45RA+ cells. The CDR3 totals 13 residues. CDR1 is MNHEY and CDR2 is SMNVEV in the germline V gene (reference sequence). The germline V and J ends were trimmed by 2 bases and 7 bases, with 9 bases remaining between them. The TCR originated in a man aged 18 to 30 in good health. The material sequenced was naive CD8+ T cells sorted from blood. The genes are TRBV27 and TRBJ1-5; possibly TRBD1 for D (5 bases). The DNA of the CDR3 is TGTGCCAGCAGTTTAGGGGGGGTCCAGCCCCAGCATTTT. This sequence encodes CASSLGGVQPQHF.